The 15 T cell receptor beta chains given below trace back to one sample, sequenced in a study of cytomegalovirus exposure and HLA in healthy donors. The PCR was carried out with 60 Vbeta primers and 13 Jbeta primers. Libraries were prepared by immunoSEQ multiplex PCR; TCRdb keeps only in-frame clonotypes and omits some of them. This sample yields approximately 120,000 clones, of which roughly 69% are seen a single time; approximately 2% belongs to the top ten. Sequences were obtained from PBMCs. The receptors originated from a human donor in good health.

V gene TRBV5-1 combines with J gene TRBJ2-7, with TRBD1 matching over 9 bases. V was pared by 4 bases and J by 3 bases, with 5 bases of the junction left unmatched. Germline assignment: CDR1 SGHRS and CDR2 YFSETQ. The CDR3 sequence is 14 residues long. The CDR3 sequence: CASSQTGGVYEQYF. CDR3 sequence (DNA): TGCGCCAGCAGCCAGACAGGGGGTGTCTACGAGCAGTACTTC. The whole variable domain, remainder taken from reference TRBV5-1 and TRBJ2-7, is KAGVTQTPRYLIKTRGQQVTLSCSPISGHRSVSWYQQTPGQGLQFLFEYFSETQRNKGNFPGRFSGRQFSNSRSEMNVSTLELGDSALYLCASSQTGGVYEQYFGPGTRLTVT.

The V and J genes are TRBV30 and TRBJ2-5; 12 bases are a match to TRBD2. The ends lost 2 bases at V and 4 bases at J; junction bases unmatched: 8. This CDR3 is 16 amino acids long. The V gene's germline CDR1 is GTSNPN and CDR2 SVGIG (reference sequence). The CDR3 loop reads CAWSMVLAGGPETQYF. The CDR3 DNA reads TGTGCCTGGAGTATGGTCCTAGCGGGAGGGCCAGAGACCCAGTACTTC.

This clone was seen a few times. This chain joins TRBV7-9 and TRBJ2-2; perhaps TRBD2 as D (6 bases). The CDR3 has 14 residues. Germline V gene lookup returns CDR1 SEHNR and CDR2 FQNEAQ (reference sequence). V was cut by 1 base and J by 6 bases, with 9 bases left in between. The chain's CDR3 is CASSLVASAGELFF. CDR3 nucleotide sequence: TGTGCCAGCAGCTTAGTGGCTAGCGCCGGGGAGCTGTTTTTT.

This clone was seen a few times. The chain combines TRBV6-5 with TRBJ2-7; 8 nucleotides line up with TRBD1. From germline, CDR1 is MNHEY and CDR2 SVGAGI. The CDR3 runs 15 residues. With 6 bases clipped from V and 4 bases from J, the junction kept 11 bases outside the gene matches. The CDR3 nucleotides read TGTGCCAGCAGAGGACCAGGGACAGGAGAATACGAGCAGTACTTC. Amino acids: CASRGPGTGEYEQYF.

This chain connects TRBV23-1 to TRBJ2-3; 10 positions agree with TRBD2. Being an ORF, TRBV23-1 has a function that is uncertain. After removal of 8 bases from V and 2 bases from J, the junction contained 7 bases not matched to a gene. This CDR3 has 15 amino acids. The CDR3 DNA reads as TGCGCCAGCCGGGAAGCGGGAGGGCACACAGATACGCAGTATTTT. Encoded protein: CASREAGGHTDTQYF.

The chain combines TRBV25-1 with TRBJ1-6; D unresolved. The V end lost 7 bases, the J end lost 10 bases, and 14 bases lay between the germline ends. From germline, CDR1 is MGHDK and CDR2 SYGVNS. CDR3 length: 13 residues. CDR3 in amino acids: CASNRREGSPLHF. CDR3 nucleotide sequence: TGTGCCAGCAACAGAAGGGAGGGATCACCCCTCCACTTT.

The rearrangement links TRBV28 to TRBJ1-1; 10 bases are shared with TRBD1. Germline V gene sequence: CDR1 MDHEN, CDR2 SYDVKM. Trimming at V came to 2 bases and at J to 9 bases, leaving 6 bases not matched to a gene. This CDR3 region has 14 residues. CDR3 sequence reads: CASSLGQGVRKAFF. The DNA for the CDR3 is TGTGCCAGCAGTTTAGGACAGGGGGTTAGGAAAGCTTTCTTT.

The chain couples TRBV28 to TRBJ1-6, with a possible D match to TRBD1 (6 bases). CDR3 length: 15 residues. V dropped 6 bases and J dropped 7 bases, with 16 bases sitting between them. Germline V gene data show CDR1 as MDHEN and CDR2 as SYDVKM. The DNA of the CDR3 is TGTGCCAGCAGGGAAGAAACAGGGATGAATTCACCCCTCCACTTT. Translating it yields CASREETGMNSPLHF.

This clone was found a few times. V is TRBV27 and J is TRBJ2-4; a possible D gene is TRBD1 (6 bases). This CDR3 contains 14 residues. V was trimmed by 6 bases and J by 1 base, leaving 10 bases between them. In germline, CDR1 is MNHEY, CDR2 SMNVEV (reference sequence). CDR3 region: CASRGDRAKNIQYF. In DNA, the CDR3 is TGTGCCAGCAGGGGTGACAGGGCCAAAAACATTCAGTACTTC.

The chain joins TRBV9 to TRBJ2-7, with D possibly TRBD1 on 5 matching bases. This CDR3 comprises 14 residues. V was clipped by 3 bases and J by 2 bases, with 12 bases between them. From germline, CDR1 is SGDLS and CDR2 YYNGEE. This chain's CDR3 is CASSAPDRPYEQYF. CDR3 nucleotide sequence: TGTGCCAGCAGCGCACCCGACAGACCCTACGAGCAGTACTTC.

J is TRBJ2-7 and V is TRBV6-1; no clear D gene. This CDR3 is 14 amino acids long. Between the trimmed V and J ends, which lost 5 bases and 0 bases, there was a span of 11 bases. Germline V gene lookup returns CDR1 MNHNS and CDR2 SASEGT. CDR3 sequence: CASSSEAYSYEQYF. Here the CDR3 DNA reads TGTGCCAGCAGTTCCGAAGCCTACTCCTACGAGCAGTACTTC.

This chain links TRBV30 with TRBJ2-5, with 10 bases lining up with TRBD2. Germline lookup yields CDR1 GTSNPN and CDR2 SVGIG (reference sequence). The J segment lost 4 bases and the V segment lost 2 bases, leaving 10 bases of the junction unmatched. The CDR3 is 16 amino acids. The CDR3 sequence: CAWSMVLAGEPETQYF. The CDR3 bases are TGTGCCTGGAGTATGGTCCTAGCGGGAGAGCCAGAGACCCAGTACTTC.

This rearrangement joins TRBV6-1 to TRBJ2-7; TRBD1 might be the D (7 bases). CDR1 MNHNS and CDR2 SASEGT come from the germline V gene. The CDR3 spans 13 residues. Trimming removed 3 bases at V and 5 bases at J, with 11 bases between. Written as DNA, the CDR3 is TGTGCCAGCAGTGACCCAGGGGGGAACGAGCAGTACTTC. This translates into CASSDPGGNEQYF.

The chain uses TRBV30 and TRBJ2-7, with 7 bases fitting TRBD1. J lost 2 bases, V lost 4 bases, and 8 bases had no gene match. The germline gives CDR1 GTSNPN, CDR2 SVGIG (reference sequence). The CDR3 length is 14 residues. The CDR3 sequence is CAWTHRGVTYEQYF. CDR3 DNA: TGTGCCTGGACCCACAGGGGAGTGACCTACGAGCAGTACTTC.

This chain connects TRBV2 to TRBJ2-2, with D perhaps TRBD2 (6 bases). V lost 10 bases to trimming and J lost 1 base, with 16 bases between them. CDR1 and CDR2 (germline): SNHLY, FYNNEI. The CDR3 is 15 amino acids. CDR3 coding DNA: TGTGCCACAATAATTCGGGAGAGGAACACCGGGGAGCTGTTTTTT. This codes for CATIIRERNTGELFF.